Below, one TCR beta chain is given with its context. This receptor's antigen is unknown. It has no much larger one-base neighbor in the sample; base qualities were not kept. This record belongs to a study of shared clonotypes between healthy human individuals (dated by TCRdb to 2018 to 2020). With regard to the full study: The cohort included a few men and a couple of women between 18 and 49 years of age. Per donor, three plates each were used for CD4 naive and CD4 memory, two for CD8 naive, and one for CD8 memory. Blood TCR repertoires of about 5 healthy adults were deeply sequenced to estimate repertoire size and the extent of clonotype sharing between individuals. To increase sequencing depth and limit assay-specific biases, TCR repertoire library preparation and sequencing were carried out by different laboratories using diverse techniques. Per donor, leukapheresis produced somewhere between about 0.85 and 10 billion PBMCs.

The donors were healthy, HIV-negative adults who had no recently reported acute infections or vaccinations. Every donor was a Caucasian adult residing in Nashville, Tennessee, USA. CD4+ T cells were enriched through magnetic negative selection, after which naive cells were positively selected on CD45RA and the remaining negative fraction served as the memory subset. After blood collection by leukapheresis, PBMCs were isolated using Ficoll-Histopaque density gradient centrifugation and then cryopreserved in the vapor phase of liquid nitrogen. Purity and quantity of every magnetically sorted T cell population were checked by analytical flow cytometry. Genomic DNA was isolated from every sorted fraction and measured by UV absorbance on a Nanodrop 2000c. Using the deep immunoSEQ assay, TCR CDR3 regions were amplified from genomic DNA by multiplex PCR. Extracted genomic DNA from each cell subset was distributed evenly across all wells of several immunoSEQ 96-well plates, and each plate was treated as a replicate. For sorted subsets, each replicate PCR was loaded with 150 to 250 ng genomic DNA, equivalent to some 27,000 T cell genomes. Purified libraries were measured with a Qubit 3.0 fluorometer, size-checked on a Bioanalyzer 2100, and measured again with the KAPA Library Quantification kit. Each immunoSEQ 96-well plate was sequenced on its own single-read 150-cycle Illumina NextSeq 550 flow cell. Processing in the source paper ran as follows. Because the immunoSEQ output held only junctional sequences and lacked quality scores, the filtering could not match the filtering applied to full-length reads. To assign V/J genes and CDR3, sequences were annotated against IMGT germline references using PyIR, a Python wrapper for IgBLAST v1.9. Any read was removed if the V/J assignment was weak (E-value above 1e-6), the CDR3 was missing, or the read contained stop codons, out-of-frame junctions, or ambiguous translated residues. A V3J clonotype was defined by an identical inferred V gene, J gene, and CDR3 amino acid sequence. Percentage overlap between repertoires was computed as shared unique clonotypes divided by the size of the smaller repertoire. RTK rarefaction, the Chao1 estimator, and Recon v2.1 estimates of unobserved clonotypes were used to assess repertoire richness. For all TCRbeta clonotypes obtained by the gDNA method from four donors, generation probabilities were computed with OLGA. Entries here come from immuneACCESS through TCRdb and include only in-frame sequences with V and J called. Some clones fail to appear in such tables; in the studies checked, an unresolved V gene covers under half of the shortfall, and the cause of the remainder is unknown. The V and J calls and the clone size are those of that table, but D and trimming were determined from the DNA. The sample records fewer than 3 million clones, just under 95% of which are singletons. The ten largest clones capture roughly 0.34% of the sample.

At the junction V is shortened by 3 bases and J by 7 bases, with 9 bases in between. The CDR3 contains 12 residues, cysteine and phenylalanine counted. Of the read, only the CDR3 DNA is kept; its 36 bases are in frame from base 1. From the germline V gene (reference sequence), CDR1 is SEHNR and CDR2 is FQNEAQ. Overall results and qualifications from the work: Even with the large sequencing depth, rarefaction of the sorted-subset datasets indicated that sequencing was incomplete. Across a few donors, approximately 5% of naive CD4, roughly 3.8% of naive CD8, 2.3% of memory CD4, and around 0.4% of memory CD8 clonotypes were shared. Compared with non-shared clonotypes, the clonotypes found in all four sorted-subset donors had higher generation probabilities. Naive subsets generally had larger estimated clonotype richness than memory subsets. The small number of donors limited the genetic and exposure-history diversity represented. Only blood was sampled, and tissue TCR repertoires likely differ from those in blood. Pairwise subsampling led to the expectation that sequencing depth would affect the degree of clonotype sharing among donors.

This sequence was found in a man aged 18 to 30 in good health. Some clones in this sample may be carry-over from other donors' samples. Sequencing input: naive CD4+ T cells from PBMCs. Explained via the paper, the cell subset or site label denotes: CD45RA+ positively selected. Recombination linked TRBV7-9 to TRBJ1-1; the D gene is perhaps TRBD1, from 5 matching bases. The bases are TGTGCCAGCAGCTTCCGAGGGGATGAAGCTTTCTTT. This yields the protein CASSFRGDEAFF.